A selection of T cell receptor beta chains follows, all from one sample in a study of T cell repertoires in cytomegalovirus infection. MiXCR, applied by TCRdb to the reads, yields one record per CDR3 protein. The sample records tens of thousands of distinct CDR3 sequences, 3.5% to 4% being singletons. The specimen sequenced was PBMCs. The receptor set was obtained from a human donor in good health (CMV status not recorded). Some clones in this sample may be carry-over from other donors' samples. The CDR3 runs from the conserved cysteine through the conserved F or W. A D gene is named only where the DNA matches it firmly. Not all rows give a size; the values are once, few, many and, for expanded clones, a class.

v_call: TRBV14; j_call: TRBJ2-7; clone_size: many; d_call: TRBD1; cdr3_nt: TGTGCCAGCAGCCAAGATTTGGGACAGTTTTACGAGCAGTACTTC; cdr3_aa: CASSQDLGQFYEQYF
v_call: TRBV7-2; j_call: TRBJ1-5; clone_size: many; d_call: .; cdr3_nt: TGTGCCAGCAGCAACTGGGGTCAAGGCCAGCCCCAGCATTTT; cdr3_aa: CASSNWGQGQPQHF
v_call: TRBV4-2; j_call: TRBJ2-1; clone_size: many; d_call: .; cdr3_nt: TGTGCCAGCAGCCAAGATGGGGGTGAGCAGTTCTTC; cdr3_aa: CASSQDGGEQFF
v_call: TRBV29-1; j_call: TRBJ1-1; clone_size: .; d_call: TRBD1; cdr3_nt: TGCAGCGTTGTTGAGACAGGGGGCGATTCAGTCACTGAAGCTTTCTTT; cdr3_aa: CSVVETGGDSVTEAFF
v_call: TRBV7-2; j_call: TRBJ2-2; clone_size: many; d_call: TRBD1; cdr3_nt: TGTGCCAGCAGCCCGCGACAGGGGTTTTACACCGGGGAGCTGTTTTTT; cdr3_aa: CASSPRQGFYTGELFF
v_call: TRBV28; j_call: TRBJ1-5; clone_size: many; d_call: .; cdr3_nt: TGTGCCAGCAGTTTAATGTCCTTATTCGCAGGGAGTAATCAGCCCCAGCATTTT; cdr3_aa: CASSLMSLFAGSNQPQHF
v_call: TRBV7-2; j_call: TRBJ2-1; clone_size: many; d_call: TRBD2; cdr3_nt: TGTGCCAGCAGCTTAAGGTCTAGCGGGTACAATGAGCAGTTCTTC; cdr3_aa: CASSLRSSGYNEQFF
v_call: TRBV7-6; j_call: TRBJ2-2; clone_size: few; d_call: TRBD1; cdr3_nt: TGTGCCAGCAGCAACCGACAGGGGGCGCCCGGGGAGCTGTTTTTT; cdr3_aa: CASSNRQGAPGELFF
v_call: TRBV10-3; j_call: TRBJ1-5; clone_size: many; d_call: .; cdr3_nt: TGTGCCATCAGCCCCGATTATAGCAATCAGCCCCAGCATTTT; cdr3_aa: CAISPDYSNQPQHF
v_call: TRBV7-8; j_call: TRBJ2-2; clone_size: many; d_call: .; cdr3_nt: TGTGCCAGCAGCTTAGTTCAGGGGTTCACCGGGGAGCTGTTTTTT; cdr3_aa: CASSLVQGFTGELFF
v_call: TRBV20-1; j_call: TRBJ1-1; clone_size: many; d_call: .; cdr3_nt: TGCAGTGCTAGAGATCCCAATGAAGCTTTCTTT; cdr3_aa: CSARDPNEAFF
v_call: TRBV11-2; j_call: TRBJ2-5; clone_size: many; d_call: .; cdr3_nt: TGTGCCAGCAGCCAGACCCGGACCCAAGAGACCCAGTACTTC; cdr3_aa: CASSQTRTQETQYF
v_call: TRBV7-2; j_call: TRBJ1-2; clone_size: many; d_call: .; cdr3_nt: TGTGCCAGCAGCTTAGGGTTTTCCACCTATGGCTACACCTTC; cdr3_aa: CASSLGFSTYGYTF
v_call: TRBV7-2; j_call: TRBJ1-2; clone_size: many; d_call: .; cdr3_nt: TGTGCCAGCAGCTTGGATAATGTGGATGGCTACACCTTC; cdr3_aa: CASSLDNVDGYTF
v_call: TRBV28; j_call: TRBJ2-7; clone_size: few; d_call: .; cdr3_nt: TGTGCCAGCAGTCCACAGGGTTTTTGGAGCGAGCAGTACTTC; cdr3_aa: CASSPQGFWSEQYF
v_call: TRBV7-3; j_call: TRBJ1-1; clone_size: many; d_call: .; cdr3_nt: TGTGCCAGCAGCTTAGGGCCAGGGGCTTTGAACACTGAAGCTTTCTTT; cdr3_aa: CASSLGPGALNTEAFF
v_call: TRBV7-2; j_call: TRBJ1-6; clone_size: many; d_call: .; cdr3_nt: TGTGCCAGCAGCTTAAGCTCCTATAATTCACCCCTCCACTTT; cdr3_aa: CASSLSSYNSPLHF
v_call: TRBV7-6; j_call: TRBJ2-3; clone_size: .; d_call: TRBD2; cdr3_nt: TGTGCCAGCAGCTTGACTAGCGGGGGGGCCCCTAGCACAGATACGCAGTATTTT; cdr3_aa: CASSLTSGGAPSTDTQYF
v_call: TRBV7-2; j_call: TRBJ2-1; clone_size: many; d_call: .; cdr3_nt: TGTGCCAGCAGCTTTCCGCGCAGTGAGCAGTTCTTC; cdr3_aa: CASSFPRSEQFF
v_call: TRBV7-2; j_call: TRBJ2-6; clone_size: few; d_call: .; cdr3_nt: TGTGCCATCCCGCCGCCCTCAGGTTCTGGGGCCAACGTCCTGACTTTC; cdr3_aa: CAIPPPSGSGANVLTF
v_call: TRBV7-2; j_call: TRBJ2-1; clone_size: many; d_call: .; cdr3_nt: TGTGCCAGCAGAAGTAAGCGACCAAACTCCTACAATGAGCAGTTCTTC; cdr3_aa: CASRSKRPNSYNEQFF
v_call: TRBV2; j_call: TRBJ1-5; clone_size: many; d_call: .; cdr3_nt: TGTGCCAGCAATGGCAGGGGCCGGGATCAGCCCCAGCATTTT; cdr3_aa: CASNGRGRDQPQHF
v_call: TRBV7-6; j_call: TRBJ1-1; clone_size: many; d_call: .; cdr3_nt: TGTGCCAGCAGTCTTAGAGGCTGGGGGGGTAGCACTGAAGCTTTCTTT; cdr3_aa: CASSLRGWGGSTEAFF
v_call: TRBV6-5; j_call: TRBJ2-1; clone_size: many; d_call: .; cdr3_nt: TGTGCCAGCAGTAGGGGCCAGTCCTCCTACAATGAGCAGTTCTTC; cdr3_aa: CASSRGQSSYNEQFF
v_call: TRBV12-3/TRBV12-4; j_call: TRBJ1-5; clone_size: many; d_call: TRBD1; cdr3_nt: TGTGCCAGCAGTTTGGCCGGGACAGGCAATCAGCCCCAGCATTTT; cdr3_aa: CASSLAGTGNQPQHF
v_call: TRBV15; j_call: TRBJ2-1; clone_size: many; d_call: TRBD2; cdr3_nt: TGTGCCACCAGCAGAGAGGGCGGGAGGCTGTCGAGCTCCTACAATGAGCAGTTCTTC; cdr3_aa: CATSREGGRLSSSYNEQFF
v_call: TRBV7-2; j_call: TRBJ2-1; clone_size: many; d_call: .; cdr3_nt: TGTGCCAGCTCGTGGGGGGTTATGGGGAAGAGTCGCTCCTACAATGAGCAGTTCTTC; cdr3_aa: CASSWGVMGKSRSYNEQFF
v_call: TRBV30; j_call: TRBJ2-4; clone_size: many; d_call: TRBD2; cdr3_nt: TGTGCCTGCACGACTAGCGGGGGTCAGGGGGCCCTAAACATTCAGTACTTC; cdr3_aa: CACTTSGGQGALNIQYF
v_call: TRBV7-2; j_call: TRBJ2-2; clone_size: many; d_call: .; cdr3_nt: TGTGCCAGCAGCTTAGAGGCAGGGAACACCGGGGAGCTGTTTTTT; cdr3_aa: CASSLEAGNTGELFF
v_call: TRBV7-2; j_call: TRBJ2-1; clone_size: many; d_call: .; cdr3_nt: TGTGCCAGCAGCTTAGCATTGCGGGGCAATGAGCAGTTCTTC; cdr3_aa: CASSLALRGNEQFF
v_call: TRBV28; j_call: TRBJ1-1; clone_size: many; d_call: .; cdr3_nt: TGTGCCAGCACTCCCTGGGGGTCTGAAGCTTTCTTT; cdr3_aa: CASTPWGSEAFF
v_call: TRBV2; j_call: TRBJ2-5; clone_size: many; d_call: TRBD2; cdr3_nt: TGTGCCAGCACTCCCGCCCCGGGGGGGCGCGGAGAGACCCAGTACTTC; cdr3_aa: CASTPAPGGRGETQYF
v_call: TRBV7-2; j_call: TRBJ2-1; clone_size: many; d_call: TRBD1; cdr3_nt: TGTGCCAGCAGTAGGGACAGGGCCTTATACAATGAGCAGTTCTTC; cdr3_aa: CASSRDRALYNEQFF
v_call: TRBV7-2; j_call: TRBJ1-4; clone_size: many; d_call: .; cdr3_nt: TGTGCCAGCAGCTCTCGGACAGCAACTAATGAAAAACTGTTTTTT; cdr3_aa: CASSSRTATNEKLFF
v_call: TRBV4-3; j_call: TRBJ2-2; clone_size: .; d_call: .; cdr3_nt: TGCGCCAGCAGCCAAGATAGAAGAGTCACCGGGGAGCTGTTTTTT; cdr3_aa: CASSQDRRVTGELFF
v_call: TRBV6-6; j_call: TRBJ2-3; clone_size: many; d_call: .; cdr3_nt: TGTGCCAGCAGCCGATGGGACAGCACAGATACGCAGTATTTT; cdr3_aa: CASSRWDSTDTQYF
v_call: TRBV29-1; j_call: TRBJ1-3; clone_size: many; d_call: .; cdr3_nt: TGCAGCGTTCGGGTCTCTGGAAACACCATATATTTT; cdr3_aa: CSVRVSGNTIYF
v_call: TRBV20-1; j_call: TRBJ2-7; clone_size: many; d_call: .; cdr3_nt: TGCAGTGCTAGGGGAGGGGGGAGCTACGAGCAGTACTTC; cdr3_aa: CSARGGGSYEQYF
v_call: TRBV7-2; j_call: TRBJ1-5; clone_size: many; d_call: .; cdr3_nt: TGTGCCAGCAGCAACCCAGGGGCGCGACAGCCCCAGCATTTT; cdr3_aa: CASSNPGARQPQHF
v_call: TRBV6-6; j_call: TRBJ2-5; clone_size: many; d_call: TRBD2; cdr3_nt: TGTGCCAGCAGTCCTACTAGCGTCTGGGAGACCCAGTACTTC; cdr3_aa: CASSPTSVWETQYF
v_call: TRBV7-6; j_call: TRBJ2-1; clone_size: many; d_call: TRBD1; cdr3_nt: TGTGCCAGCAGCGTGGGACAGGGGGCCAATAGTGAGCAGTTCTTC; cdr3_aa: CASSVGQGANSEQFF
v_call: TRBV11-2; j_call: TRBJ1-1; clone_size: few; d_call: .; cdr3_nt: TGTGCCAGCAGCTTAGCGGGGATTCGGACTGAAGCTTTCTTT; cdr3_aa: CASSLAGIRTEAFF
v_call: TRBV28; j_call: TRBJ1-5; clone_size: many; d_call: .; cdr3_nt: TGTGCCAGCGGGAGGGGGTACGATCAGCCCCAGCATTTT; cdr3_aa: CASGRGYDQPQHF
v_call: TRBV7-2; j_call: TRBJ2-1; clone_size: many; d_call: .; cdr3_nt: TGTGCCAGCAGCATTACTAGCAAAGAGCAGTTCTTC; cdr3_aa: CASSITSKEQFF
v_call: TRBV7-3; j_call: TRBJ2-2; clone_size: many; d_call: .; cdr3_nt: TGTGCCAGCAGCTTAGTGCTGGGAACCGGGGAGCTGTTTTTT; cdr3_aa: CASSLVLGTGELFF
v_call: TRBV6-6; j_call: TRBJ1-1; clone_size: many; d_call: .; cdr3_nt: TGTGCCAGCAGTTACTCGATTCATCTGAACACTGAAGCTTTCTTT; cdr3_aa: CASSYSIHLNTEAFF
v_call: TRBV4-1; j_call: TRBJ2-7; clone_size: many; d_call: .; cdr3_nt: TGCGCCAGCAGCCAAGTTGAGGGGAGCGAGCAGTACTTC; cdr3_aa: CASSQVEGSEQYF
v_call: TRBV5-6; j_call: TRBJ2-6; clone_size: many; d_call: TRBD1; cdr3_nt: TGTGCCAGTGGGGACAGGGGCGGTTCTGGGGCCAACGTCCTGACTTTC; cdr3_aa: CASGDRGGSGANVLTF
v_call: TRBV28; j_call: TRBJ2-3; clone_size: many; d_call: .; cdr3_nt: TGTGCCAGCAGTTTACGGACGGATGTAATGGATTTT; cdr3_aa: CASSLRTDVMDF
v_call: TRBV7-2; j_call: TRBJ2-3; clone_size: many; d_call: TRBD2; cdr3_nt: TGTGCCAGCATCCCGGGGGCGGGAGGGGGGACAGATACGCAGTATTTT; cdr3_aa: CASIPGAGGGTDTQYF
v_call: TRBV5-1; j_call: TRBJ2-3; clone_size: .; d_call: .; cdr3_nt: TGCGCCAGCAGCTTGGTTCCCGCTGGCGATGCGCAGTATTTT; cdr3_aa: CASSLVPAGDAQYF
v_call: TRBV27; j_call: TRBJ1-5; clone_size: many; d_call: .; cdr3_nt: TGTGCCAGCATCAAGGGTCCCAACAATCAGCCCCAGCATTTT; cdr3_aa: CASIKGPNNQPQHF
v_call: TRBV7-2; j_call: TRBJ2-1; clone_size: many; d_call: .; cdr3_nt: TGTGCCAGCAGCTTATTGGGTGAGCAGTTCTTC; cdr3_aa: CASSLLGEQFF
v_call: TRBV7-6; j_call: TRBJ2-1; clone_size: many; d_call: TRBD1; cdr3_nt: TGTGCCAGCAGCATAACCACAGGGGCTTCCTACAATGAGCAGTTCTTC; cdr3_aa: CASSITTGASYNEQFF
v_call: TRBV7-3; j_call: TRBJ1-5; clone_size: many; d_call: .; cdr3_nt: TGTGCCAGCAGCTTCAGTGATCCTCAGCCCCAGCATTTT; cdr3_aa: CASSFSDPQPQHF
v_call: TRBV7-8; j_call: TRBJ2-1; clone_size: many; d_call: .; cdr3_nt: TGTGCCAGCAGCCCACGGGGCAGCGTGGATCCGGCATACAATGAGCAGTTCTTC; cdr3_aa: CASSPRGSVDPAYNEQFF
v_call: TRBV20-1; j_call: TRBJ1-4; clone_size: .; d_call: .; cdr3_nt: TGCAGTGCTAGAGAGGCGGACACCACATCTAATGAAAAACTGTTTTTT; cdr3_aa: CSAREADTTSNEKLFF
v_call: TRBV2; j_call: TRBJ1-5; clone_size: many; d_call: TRBD1; cdr3_nt: TGTGCCAGCAGCACGACAGGGGAAAATCAGCCCCAGCATTTT; cdr3_aa: CASSTTGENQPQHF
v_call: TRBV7-2; j_call: TRBJ1-2; clone_size: many; d_call: TRBD1; cdr3_nt: TGTGCCAGCAGACCGGACAGGATCTATGGCTACACCTTC; cdr3_aa: CASRPDRIYGYTF
v_call: TRBV7-2; j_call: TRBJ2-5; clone_size: many; d_call: .; cdr3_nt: TGTGCCAGCAGCCACGGATCCCGGGATTGGGAGACCCAGTACTTC; cdr3_aa: CASSHGSRDWETQYF